This TCR beta chain was sequenced during a study of blood T cell repertoires in COVID-19 (dated by TCRdb to about 2020). Background for the entire study: Collaborator samples came from the United States, Italy and Spain and covered acute and convalescent phases of COVID-19. The prospective study material was composed of cDNA or gDNA derived from T cells, B-cell-depleted T cells, or PBMCs. The dataset comprised deeply sampled blood TCRbeta repertoires from subjects exposed to, actively infected with, or recovered from COVID-19. The repertoires were released in a freely available public database intended as a resource for research on the immune response to SARS-CoV-2. The samples were drawn from two sources: the first 160 participants of the ongoing ImmuneRACE study, and 1,254 subjects contributed by 6 global collaborators. Nearly every sample came with metadata listing a de-identified subject ID, COVID-19 status, age in years and sex. HLA class I and class II types, where available, came from metadata supplied by the sample provider rather than from assay-based typing. General findings and caveats noted by the study authors: The quantity of clinical and demographic metadata differed by source and by participant and was supplied without curation.

In Seattle, one collaborating source enrolled patients while the infection was active and tracked those patients longitudinally over the course of disease. Whole blood was collected in K2EDTA tubes by collaborating institutions according to the institutions' own protocols. For TCRbeta analysis, collaborator samples were shipped as frozen whole blood, as isolated PBMCs, or as DNA extracted from either sample type. TCRbeta CDR3 regions were amplified from genomic DNA using the immunoSEQ Assay, a bias-controlled multiplex PCR. Per the source publication's procedure: Within the assay, amplification of reference gene primers was used to estimate how many nucleated cells each sample contained. Sequence reads were collapsed and filtered to measure the absolute abundance of every unique TCRbeta CDR3 rearrangement. For each sample, productive Simpson clonality was calculated as the square root of Simpson's diversity index over productive rearrangements. The clones in this table, taken by TCRdb from immuneACCESS, are in-frame only. Not every clone is retained; where verified, under half of the shortfall comes from an unresolved V gene, and the cause of the rest is unknown. Clonal size and the V and J genes are those of that table, whereas D and trimming came from the DNA. The table for this sample lists about 160,000 clones; about 90% of them were counted only once. The ten largest clones capture 4.8% of the sample.

To note about this clone: The clone's antigen remains unknown. No base quality values were provided; no much bigger clone lies one nucleotide off.

Reading the germline V gene gives CDR1 LGHNA and CDR2 YNFKEQ. The CDR3 numbers 15 residues from cysteine through phenylalanine. Of the read, only the CDR3 DNA is kept; its 45 bases are in frame from base 1. The junction shows trimming of 1 base on V and 6 bases on J, plus 10 bases between the germline ends. This sequence originates from a man aged 30 to 39 with COVID-19, enrolled during active disease. The V gene is TRBV4-2 and the J gene is TRBJ2-6; the D gene assignment is ambiguous. The sequenced sample was peripheral blood. The CDR3 region reads CASSQAPTEANVLTF. The bases are TGTGCCAGCAGCCAAGCCCCCACAGAGGCCAACGTCCTGACTTTC.